The clone carrying this T cell receptor (beta chain) was seen many times. Its antigen is unknown. This sample was included in a study of molecular identifiers for immune sequencing clone quantification. The length of the CDR3 is 15 residues. The germline CDR1 and CDR2 sequences are SEHNR and FQNEAQ (reference sequence). The V gene lost 2 bases and the J gene lost 4 bases, with 11 bases spanning the gap. Each CDR3 protein gets one entry after TCRdb re-called the PCR reads with MiXCR. The table has over 300,000 distinct CDR3 sequences, roughly 24% seen once. For naive CD8 T cells, sorting used the CD8+CD4-CCR7+CD45RA+ phenotype. Study observations and caveats: Spiked Jurkat TCR RNA equivalent to one cell reportedly surfaced among about 1 million naive cells.

This chain uses TRBV7-9 with TRBJ2-2, with D unresolved. This receptor was taken from a human donor in good health. Some libraries in this study had Jurkat cell RNA spiked in. Input material: naive CD8+ T cells from blood, with Jurkat cell RNA spiked in. Subset: FACS-sorted CD8+CD4-CCR7+CD45RA+ naive T cells. In nucleotides, the CDR3 is TGTGCCAGCAGCTTAATTACCGGTGTCACCGGGGAGCTGTTTTTT. Protein sequence: CASSLITGVTGELFF.